These 13 T cell receptor beta chains originate from one sample sequenced in a study of T cells in women clearing cervical HPV infection. Clones were sequenced by immunoSEQ multiplex PCR, and TCRdb holds only the in-frame ones, with some missing. The table lists around 31,000 clones. Sequenced sample: blood buffy coat. These receptors were obtained from a woman aged 18 to 75 with a cervical HPV16 infection that either progressed to CIN3+ or cleared (not recorded which).

Concerning this clone itself: The DNA ends 3 residues before the CDR3 does, and the rest of the CDR3 is filled in from the germline J gene. V gene TRBV2 combines with J gene TRBJ2-7, with TRBD1 matching over 8 bases. CDR1 and CDR2 from the germline V gene are SNHLY and FYNNEI. The CDR3 length is 14 residues. The J segment lost 2 bases and the V segment lost 4 bases, leaving 4 bases of the junction unmatched. The CDR3 DNA, read in part, is TGTGCCAGCAGTGTTGGACAGGGCCCCTACGAG. Its protein product is CASSVGQGPYE. The entire CDR3 is CASSVGQGPYEQYF.

A remark on this clone: The read stops 3 residues short of the end of the CDR3; the missing end is completed from the germline J gene. The rearrangement links TRBV5-6 to TRBJ2-1; 9 nucleotides match TRBD1. The junction had 7 bases not matched to a gene; V was cut back by 4 bases and J by 5 bases. Germline values: CDR1 SGHDT, CDR2 YYEEEE. CDR3 length equals 15 residues. The covered CDR3 bases are TGTGCCAGCAGCCACGGGACAGGGTGGGACAATGAG. Encoded protein: CASSHGTGWDNE. The full CDR3 protein is CASSHGTGWDNEQFF.

In regard to this clone: Other DNA sequences in the same sample also yield this CDR3. The CDR3 loop reads CASSLDGGANTIYF. CDR3 DNA, as far as it was read: TGTGCCAGCAGCTTAGATGGAGGGGCAAACACC. The gene calls are TRBV7-9 and TRBJ1-3, with D possibly TRBD1 on 5 matching bases. The sequenced fragment ends 3 residues before the CDR3 boundary, so the rest is inferred from the germline J gene. This CDR3 comprises 14 residues. Germline values: CDR1 SEHNR, CDR2 FQNEAQ (reference sequence). The V end was cut by 1 base, the J end by 6 bases, with 10 bases between.

On this clone: The read finishes 3 residues shy of the CDR3 end, and the germline J gene is used to complete it. The chain links TRBV18 to TRBJ2-3, with 7 bases lining up with TRBD1. Germline-derived CDR1 and CDR2 are KGHSH and LQKENI. This CDR3 region has 15 residues. This CDR3 is CASSITGTANQPQYF. The sequenced part of the CDR3 DNA is TGTGCCAGCTCAATAACCGGGACAGCTAATCAGCCG.

Remarks on this clone: The read halts 3 residues ahead of the CDR3 end, with the missing end drawn from the germline J gene. V and J are TRBV18 and TRBJ1-1; D remains unclear. There are 17 residues in the CDR3. Germline V lookup: CDR1 KGHSH, CDR2 LQKENI. CDR3 DNA (partial): TGTGCCAGCGCCCGACCTGGGAGGGTAGCGAGCTTAGGTGAG. Its translation is CASARPGRVASLGE. The CDR3 in its entirety is CASARPGRVASLGEAFF.

As regards this clone: The sequence runs out 3 residues before the end of the CDR3; the remainder is reconstructed from the germline J gene. The V and J genes are TRBV7-3 and TRBJ2-3; no definite D call. This CDR3 contains 13 residues. The germline gives CDR1 SGHTA, CDR2 FQGTGA. The V gene lost 3 bases and the J gene lost 3 bases, with 7 bases spanning the gap. The DNA read from the CDR3 is TGTGCCAGCAGCTTCGACTGGACAGATACG. It encodes CASSFDWTDT. The entire CDR3 protein is CASSFDWTDTQYF.

The part of the CDR3 DNA that was read is TGTGCCAGCAGCTCAGGGTATAGCAATCAGCCC. Amino acid sequence: CASSSGYSNQP. Given in full, the CDR3 is CASSSGYSNQPQHF. V gene TRBV7-9 combines with J gene TRBJ1-5; a possible D gene is TRBD1 (5 bases). The read ends 3 residues shy of where the CDR3 ends; the end is completed using the germline J gene. The CDR3 has 14 amino acids. V was pared by 4 bases and J by 0 bases, with 7 bases between. Germline V CDR1 and CDR2: SEHNR, FQNEAQ (reference sequence).

Turning to this clone: The read ends 3 residues before the CDR3 terminus; that terminus is restored from the germline J gene. V is TRBV5-6 and J is TRBJ2-1; D is perhaps TRBD1 (6 bases). CDR3 length equals 15 residues. V was trimmed by 3 bases and J by 4 bases, leaving 14 bases between them. The V gene's germline CDR1 is SGHDT and CDR2 YYEEEE. The CDR3 spells CASSSIDRQYNEQFF. The CDR3 bases that were read are TGTGCCAGCAGCTCCATCGACAGGCAATACAATGAG.

Concerning this clone itself: The CDR3 end falls 3 residues outside the read, so it is completed with the germline J gene. The chain is built from TRBV20-1 and TRBJ2-3; 7 positions agree with TRBD2. Looked up from germline, CDR1 is DFQATT and CDR2 is SNEGSKA (reference sequence). The CDR3 length is 16 residues. The J segment lost 4 bases and the V segment lost 0 bases, leaving 10 bases of the junction unmatched. CDR3 DNA (partial): TGCAGTGCTAGAGATCCGGGGGGTCGGCATCCAGATACG. Its translation: CSARDPGGRHPDT. The entire CDR3 is CSARDPGGRHPDTQYF.

The CDR3 bases that were read are TGTGCCAGCAGCTTAACGGACACTGAA. It specifies CASSLTDTE. The complete CDR3 protein is CASSLTDTEAFF. The chain joins TRBV11-3 to TRBJ1-1, with no clear D. The observed sequence ends 3 residues before the CDR3 terminus, with the missing tail filled in from the germline J gene. The germline V gene has CDR1 SGHNT and CDR2 YENEEA. V gave up 2 bases and J gave up 3 bases, with 4 bases separating them. The CDR3 has 12 amino acids.

A remark on this clone: Read data end 3 residues before the CDR3 end; the end is taken from the germline J gene. The gene calls are TRBV7-4 and TRBJ1-2; the D gene is possibly TRBD1 (5 bases). The CDR3 loop spans 15 amino acids. Germline-derived CDR1 and CDR2 are SGHVT and SQSDAQ. CDR3 bases read: TGTGCCAGCAGTTGTAGCGGGGGGGTCGCAGATACC. Residues: CASSCSGGVADT. Given in full, the CDR3 is CASSCSGGVADTYTF.

A remark on this clone: The CDR3 extends 3 residues past the end of the read, so its final part is completed from the germline J gene. The chain couples TRBV6-4 to TRBJ1-6, with 8 bases that match TRBD1. Trimming took 6 bases from V and 5 from J; bases not matched to a gene: 0. Per germline, CDR1 MRHNA and CDR2 SNTAGT. The length of the CDR3 is 13 residues. The sequenced CDR3 bases are TGTGCCAGCAGGGACAGGGATAATTCACCC. This codes for CASRDRDNSP. The CDR3 in its entirety is CASRDRDNSPLHF.

Turning to this clone: The sequenced fragment ends 3 residues before the CDR3 boundary, so the rest is inferred from the germline J gene. This chain uses TRBV7-9 with TRBJ1-2; TRBD1 aligns across 7 bases. The germline CDR1 and CDR2 sequences are SEHNR and FQNEAQ (reference sequence). This CDR3 region has 15 residues. Partial CDR3 DNA: TGTGCCAGCAGCACTTACAGGGGAGAGGTCAATGAC. Protein: CASSTYRGEVND. The full CDR3 reads CASSTYRGEVNDYTF. The full variable domain, its missing parts supplied by reference TRBV7-9 and TRBJ1-2, is DTGVSQNPRHKITKRGQNVTFRCDPISEHNRLYWYRQTLGQGPEFLTYFQNEAQLEKSRLLSDRFSAERPKGSFSTLEIQRTEQGDSAMYLCASSTYRGEVNDYTFGSGTRLTVV.